The 26 T cell receptor beta chains presented below share a single source sample, sequenced in a study of cytomegalovirus exposure and HLA in healthy donors. Using immunoSEQ multiplex PCR, the repertoire was profiled, and TCRdb retains in-frame clones only, with some absent. The data hold about 190,000 clones, with around 84% observed a single time. Material for sequencing was PBMCs. These receptors came from a man between 18 and 29 years old in good health and CMV-seropositive.

J is TRBJ1-2 and V is TRBV6-1; D is unclear. The V and J ends lost 3 bases and 5 bases respectively, with 10 bases between them. CDR1 is MNHNS and CDR2 is SASEGT in the germline V gene. The CDR3 contains 13 residues. The CDR3 DNA reads as TGTGCCAGCAGTGACTTGGCAGATTATGGCTACACCTTC. It codes for CASSDLADYGYTF.

This clone was found once. This chain links TRBV7-2 with TRBJ1-5; 7 bases are shared with TRBD1. The CDR3 consists of 14 residues. V was clipped by 4 bases and J by 3 bases; unmatched bases: 3. Germline CDR1 and CDR2: SGHTA and FQGNSA. The CDR3 protein is CASSSDRVNQPQHF. For the CDR3, the DNA is TGTGCCAGCAGCTCCGACAGGGTCAATCAGCCCCAGCATTTT.

The genes are TRBV2 and TRBJ1-5; 7 bases are a match to TRBD1. V shed 3 bases and J 6 bases; nucleotides not matched to a gene: 17. Germline V gene data show CDR1 as SNHLY and CDR2 as FYNNEI. The CDR3 sequence is 18 residues long. The CDR3 reads CASSEEPSRLQGFQPQHF. CDR3 nucleotide sequence: TGTGCCAGCAGTGAGGAGCCTAGCAGATTACAGGGGTTTCAGCCCCAGCATTTT.

The chain is built from TRBV6-4 and TRBJ2-3, with 7 bases that match TRBD2. The CDR3 runs 15 residues. CDR1 is MRHNA and CDR2 is SNTAGT in the germline V gene. After removal of 0 bases from V and 5 bases from J, the junction contained 5 bases not matched to a gene. CDR3 protein: CASSDSGGSGDTQYF. CDR3 in DNA: TGTGCCAGCAGTGACTCGGGCGGGAGCGGAGATACGCAGTATTTT.

The genes are TRBV7-3 and TRBJ2-7; 9 bases are shared with TRBD1. There are 15 residues in the CDR3. The ends lost 5 bases at V and 6 bases at J; junction bases unmatched: 11. Germline-derived CDR1 and CDR2 are SGHTA and FQGTGA. The CDR3 bases are TGTGCCAGCAGCCCACCGGGACAGGGCCGCTGCGAGCAGTACTTC. It is translated as CASSPPGQGRCEQYF.

This clone was found once. The V and J genes are TRBV6-5 and TRBJ2-1; a possible D gene is TRBD2 (5 bases). Trimming removed 2 bases at V and 3 bases at J, with 5 bases between. From germline, CDR1 is MNHEY and CDR2 SVGAGI. This CDR3 region has 13 residues. The CDR3 here is CASSYEGYNEQFF. CDR3 coding DNA: TGTGCCAGCAGTTACGAGGGCTACAATGAGCAGTTCTTC.

The chain couples TRBV10-3 to TRBJ2-7; 9 nucleotides match TRBD2. The V segment lost 10 bases and the J segment 5 bases; nucleotides outside the gene matches: 12. The CDR3 extends over 14 amino acids. Germline CDR1 ENHRY, CDR2 SYGVKD. The CDR3 coding sequence is TGTGCCAGCACCTCGACTAGCGGTGGGCACGAGCAGTACTTC. Translating gives CASTSTSGGHEQYF.

The chain combines TRBV29-1 with TRBJ2-1; TRBD2 matches 10 bases. V was pared by 4 bases and J by 4 bases, with 13 bases of the junction left unmatched. From germline, CDR1 is SQVTM and CDR2 ANQGSEA. The CDR3 sequence is 17 residues long. The CDR3 DNA sequence: TGCAGCGTTGGGGGTCGGCTAGCGGGAGACCAATACAATGAGCAGTTCTTC. This codes for CSVGGRLAGDQYNEQFF.

The rearrangement joins TRBV18 to TRBJ1-2, with 7 bases lining up with TRBD1. With 2 bases clipped from V and 3 bases from J, the junction kept 3 bases outside the gene matches. The CDR3 contains 14 residues. The germline V gene has CDR1 KGHSH and CDR2 LQKENI. CDR3 region: CASSPGTDHYGYTF. DNA for the CDR3: TGTGCCAGCTCACCAGGGACAGACCACTATGGCTACACCTTC.

The rearrangement uses TRBV28 and TRBJ2-2, with 8 bases identical to TRBD1. Germline CDR1 is MDHEN and CDR2 is SYDVKM. Trimming cost V 3 bases and J 4 bases; bases outside gene matches: 7. This CDR3 region has 16 residues. This CDR3 reads CASSFVRGLITGELFF. For the CDR3, the DNA is TGTGCCAGCAGTTTCGTCAGGGGGCTGATCACCGGGGAGCTGTTTTTT.

V usage is TRBV5-1 and J usage is TRBJ2-7; D is unresolved. This CDR3 has 11 residues. Germline values: CDR1 SGHRS, CDR2 YFSETQ. Trimming shortened V by 8 bases and J by 1 base, and 7 bases separated the two germline ends. DNA for the CDR3: TGCGCCAGTAGTGAGTCCTACGAGCAGTACTTC. It is translated as CASSESYEQYF.

This clone was recorded only once. The chain carries TRBV15 and TRBJ2-3, with D perhaps TRBD2 (5 bases). Germline V CDR1 and CDR2: LNHNV, YYDKDF (reference sequence). Deletions cut 3 bases from V and 4 bases from J, with 14 bases between. The CDR3 runs 15 residues. The DNA of the CDR3 is TGTGCCACCAGCAGGAGGCAAGGGAGCCCAGATACGCAGTATTTT. Translation gives CATSRRQGSPDTQYF.

The V call is TRBV30, the J call TRBJ2-7; 14 nucleotides align to TRBD2. The CDR3 is 14 residues long. The V gene end was trimmed by 4 bases and the J gene end by 12 bases; junction bases not matched to a gene: 11. Germline V lookup: CDR1 GTSNPN, CDR2 SVGIG (reference sequence). In nucleotides, the CDR3 is TGTGCCTGGACACCGGGACTAGCGGGGGAGCGGGCGTACTTC. This encodes CAWTPGLAGERAYF.

The chain is built from TRBV5-4 and TRBJ1-1; 9 bases are a match to TRBD1. V lost 3 bases and J lost 5; bases outside the gene matches: 5. The CDR3 totals 14 residues. Germline assignment: CDR1 SGHNT and CDR2 YYREEE (reference sequence). The CDR3 nucleotides read TGTGCCAGCAGCTCGACAGGGGGTCTTACTGAAGCTTTCTTT. It encodes CASSSTGGLTEAFF. Full variable domain (outside the CDR3, taken from reference TRBV5-4 and TRBJ1-1): ETGVTQSPTHLIKTRGQQVTLRCSSQSGHNTVSWYQQALGQGPQFIFQYYREEENGRGNFPPRFSGLQFPNYSSELNVNALELDDSALYLCASSSTGGLTEAFFGQGTRLTVV.

This chain links TRBV18 with TRBJ2-7, with 10 bases aligning to TRBD1. This CDR3 spans 15 amino acids. Germline V gives CDR1 KGHSH, CDR2 LQKENI. V was pared by 2 bases and J by 5 bases, with 6 bases of the junction left unmatched. CDR3 region: CASSPGTGASNEQYF. CDR3 sequence (DNA): TGTGCCAGCTCACCAGGGACAGGGGCGTCCAACGAGCAGTACTTC.

CDR3 amino acids: CASSQWDRGVNTGELFF. The CDR3 region has the DNA TGCGCCAGCAGTCAATGGGACAGGGGTGTTAACACCGGGGAGCTGTTTTTT. The chain has TRBV23-1 and TRBJ2-2, with TRBD1 identical over 10 bases. TRBV23-1 is an open reading frame, and its role is uncertain. V shed 1 base, J shed 2 bases, and the junction held 4 bases outside the gene matches. The CDR3 spans 17 residues.

The chain employs TRBV6-1 and TRBJ2-7; D gene uncertain. Germline V gives CDR1 MNHNS, CDR2 SASEGT. CDR3 length equals 11 residues. Trimming left V 1 base short and J 5 bases short, with 3 bases between. CDR3 region: CASSEVDEQYF. The CDR3 bases are TGTGCCAGCAGTGAAGTCGACGAGCAGTACTTC.

This chain joins TRBV29-1 and TRBJ2-7, with TRBD2 matching 11 bases. The germline CDR1 and CDR2 sequences are SQVTM and ANQGSEA. This CDR3 comprises 16 residues. The V segment lost 2 bases and the J segment 1 base; nucleotides outside the gene matches: 7. CDR3 DNA: TGCAGCGTTGAATCCCCCAGACTAGCGGGATCCTACGAGCAGTACTTC. It encodes CSVESPRLAGSYEQYF.

The sample holds one count of this clone. The rearrangement joins TRBV11-2 to TRBJ2-5; 7 bases fit TRBD2. J lost 4 bases, V lost 3 bases, and 5 bases had no gene match. This CDR3 comprises 14 residues. Germline V lookup: CDR1 SGHAT, CDR2 FQNNGV. The CDR3 region is CASSLGGSLETQYF. The DNA of the CDR3 is TGTGCCAGCAGCTTGGGGGGGTCCCTAGAGACCCAGTACTTC.

This sequence joins TRBV15 and TRBJ1-5; the D is unclear. The germline V gene encodes CDR1 LNHNV and CDR2 YYDKDF (reference sequence). The CDR3 has 13 residues. The germline V and J ends were trimmed by 2 bases and 6 bases, with 8 bases remaining between them. The CDR3 loop reads CATSRKEVQPQHF. CDR3 bases: TGTGCCACCAGCAGAAAGGAGGTTCAGCCCCAGCATTTT.

This CDR3 reads CASSAWGMREGYEQYF. As DNA, the CDR3 is TGTGCCAGCAGTGCTTGGGGCATGAGGGAGGGCTACGAGCAGTACTTC. V is TRBV2 and J is TRBJ2-7; 7 nucleotides line up with TRBD2. Trimming cost V 4 bases and J 3 bases; bases outside gene matches: 12. Germline loops: CDR1 SNHLY, CDR2 FYNNEI. CDR3 size: 16 residues.

This clone occurred once. The rearrangement links TRBV7-9 to TRBJ2-1; D possibly corresponds to TRBD2 (8 bases). Trimming left V 5 bases short and J 6 bases short, with 29 bases between. CDR3 length: 19 residues. Germline loops: CDR1 SEHNR, CDR2 FQNEAQ (reference sequence). This CDR3 is CASSPRGAGAASGRNEQFF. DNA of the CDR3: TGTGCCAGCAGCCCCAGGGGGGCCGGGGCGGCTAGCGGGCGCAATGAGCAGTTCTTC. The entire variable domain, with the rest obtained from reference TRBV7-9 and TRBJ2-1, is as follows: DTGVSQNPRHKITKRGQNVTFRCDPISEHNRLYWYRQTLGQGPEFLTYFQNEAQLEKSRLLSDRFSAERPKGSFSTLEIQRTEQGDSAMYLCASSPRGAGAASGRNEQFFGPGTRLTVL.

This clone was counted a single time. The chain combines TRBV5-1 with TRBJ2-7, with D possibly TRBD1 on 5 matching bases. The CDR3 is made up of 16 amino acids. Trimming left V 0 bases short and J 0 bases short, with 13 bases between. The germline V gene has CDR1 SGHRS and CDR2 YFSETQ. CDR3 in amino acids: CASSLGDSRFSYEQYF. CDR3 DNA sequence: TGCGCCAGCAGCTTGGGCGACAGCCGTTTCTCCTACGAGCAGTACTTC.

CDR3 nucleotide sequence: TGTGCCTGGAGATCCCCTAGCGGGAGCTCCTACGAGCAGTACTTC. Protein product: CAWRSPSGSSYEQYF. The chain carries TRBV30 and TRBJ2-7; 10 bases align to TRBD2. The length of the CDR3 is 15 residues. Germline-derived CDR1 and CDR2 are GTSNPN and SVGIG (reference sequence). The J segment lost 0 bases and the V segment lost 3 bases, leaving 5 bases of the junction unmatched. The full variable domain, completed using reference TRBV30 and TRBJ2-7, is SQTIHQWPATLVQPVGSPLSLECTVEGTSNPNLYWYRQAAGRGLQLLFYSVGIGQISSEVPQNLSASRPQDRQFILSSKKLLLSDSGFYLCAWRSPSGSSYEQYFGPGTRLTVT.

The J gene is TRBJ2-1, the V gene TRBV9; D call uncertain. This CDR3 contains 11 residues. Looked up from germline, CDR1 is SGDLS and CDR2 is YYNGEE. The germline V and J ends were trimmed by 5 bases and 5 bases, with 5 bases remaining between them. CDR3 coding DNA: TGTGCCAGCAGTCGGGACAATGAGCAGTTCTTC. Translating it yields CASSRDNEQFF.

The chain joins TRBV30 to TRBJ2-7; 10 nucleotides agree with TRBD2. Germline V CDR1 and CDR2: GTSNPN, SVGIG (reference sequence). Unmatched junction bases numbered 9, after V lost 0 bases and J lost 7 bases. This CDR3 is built from 15 residues. The CDR3 DNA is TGTGCCTGGAGTGTTCTAGCGGGAGCGGTGGGAGAGCAGTACTTC. The encoded protein is CAWSVLAGAVGEQYF.